This TCR beta chain was retrieved from a study of blood T cell repertoires in COVID-19. About the research overall: Samples representing acute and convalescent COVID-19 were sourced from the United States, Italy and Spain. From T cells, B-cell-depleted T cells, or PBMCs came the material, which was cDNA or gDNA.

Clones were sequenced by immunoSEQ multiplex PCR, and TCRdb holds only the in-frame ones, with some missing. This sample has over 40,000 clones; 86% occur once, and the top ten carry 3.5% to 4.5%. V dropped 3 bases and J dropped 1; count of bases not matched to a gene: 10. CDR1 and CDR2 from the germline V gene are KGHSH and LQKENI. This CDR3 spans 19 amino acids. The receptor's source is an elderly man with active COVID-19. Sequenced: peripheral blood. The chain uses TRBV18 and TRBJ2-4; 12 positions agree with TRBD2. The CDR3 reads CASSPGLAGGVEAKNIQYF. The CDR3 DNA sequence: TGTGCCAGCTCACCCGGTCTAGCGGGAGGGGTTGAGGCCAAAAACATTCAGTACTTC. Full variable domain (outside the CDR3, taken from reference TRBV18 and TRBJ2-4): NAGVMQNPRHLVRRRGQEARLRCSPMKGHSHVYWYRQLPEEGLKFMVYLQKENIIDESGMPKERFSAEFPKEGPSILRIQQVVRGDSAAYFCASSPGLAGGVEAKNIQYFGAGTRLSVL.